Below, 30 T cell receptor beta chains from the same sample are listed, as sequenced in a study of neurological immune-mediated disorders. MiXCR was run by TCRdb on the 5' RACE reads, yielding one entry per CDR3 protein. The profile shows about 70,000 distinct CDR3 sequences, 3.2% of them singletons. Specimen: PBMCs. These receptors were taken from a woman aged 45-59 years with multiple sclerosis.

This clonotype appeared many times. The chain combines TRBV20-1 with TRBJ1-5; 7 positions agree with TRBD1. J lost 0 bases, V lost 6 bases, and 14 bases had no gene match. CDR3 length: 17 amino acids. CDR1 DFQATT and CDR2 SNEGSKA come from the germline V gene (reference sequence). This chain's CDR3 is CSALDRERGYSNQPQHF. CDR3 in DNA: TGCAGTGCCCTCGACAGGGAGAGGGGGTATAGCAATCAGCCCCAGCATTTT.

This clonotype was seen ten or more times. V is TRBV28 and J is TRBJ2-7; 12 nucleotides align to TRBD1. This CDR3 has 16 amino acids. The germline gives CDR1 MDHEN, CDR2 SYDVKM. V was clipped by 6 bases and J by 11 bases; unmatched bases: 17. CDR3 residues: CASSYGSGQGATEEYF. The CDR3 nucleotides are TGTGCCAGCAGCTACGGTTCGGGACAGGGGGCGACGGAAGAGTACTTC.

This clonotype was picked up many times. The V gene is TRBV6-4, the J gene TRBJ2-1; TRBD2 might be the D (6 bases). The CDR3 runs to 13 residues. Per the germline V gene, CDR1 is MRHNA and CDR2 is SNTAGT. Trimming stripped 4 bases from V and 5 bases from J, with 9 bases between. This CDR3 reads CASSAGEHNEQFF. The CDR3 nucleotides read TGTGCCAGCAGTGCGGGAGAACACAATGAGCAGTTCTTC.

The V and J genes are TRBV18 and TRBJ1-5, with D unresolved. V lost 4 bases and J 0 bases, leaving 7 bases between the germline ends. Germline V lookup: CDR1 KGHSH, CDR2 LQKENI. This CDR3 has 14 amino acids. CDR3 coding DNA: TGTGCCAGCTCACTTACAAATAGCAATCAGCCCCAGCATTTT. Its protein product is CASSLTNSNQPQHF.

This clonotype was seen many times. This chain joins TRBV5-1 and TRBJ2-6; D unresolved. Trimming took off 0 bases at V and 3 bases at J, with 10 bases between the two ends. The CDR3 is 16 amino acids. In germline, CDR1 is SGHRS, CDR2 YFSETQ. The CDR3, as DNA: TGCGCCAGCAGCTTGGACTACTGGGGTGGGGCCAACGTCCTGACTTTC. Translated: CASSLDYWGGANVLTF. Combining the CDR3 with reference TRBV5-1 and TRBJ2-6 gives the whole variable domain KAGVTQTPRYLIKTRGQQVTLSCSPISGHRSVSWYQQTPGQGLQFLFEYFSETQRNKGNFPGRFSGRQFSNSRSEMNVSTLELGDSALYLCASSLDYWGGANVLTFGAGSRLTVL.

Many counts were recorded for this clonotype. This rearrangement joins TRBV5-8 to TRBJ1-4; possible D gene TRBD1, 6 bases. Germline CDR1 reads SGHTS; CDR2 reads YDEGEE. V lost 3 bases and J 4 bases, leaving 16 bases between the germline ends. The CDR3 loop spans 16 amino acids. CDR3 sequence: CASSSVRRQDNEKLFF. In DNA, the CDR3 is TGTGCCAGCAGCTCCGTTCGCCGACAGGATAATGAAAAACTGTTTTTT.

Many counts were recorded for this clonotype. The chain couples TRBV18 to TRBJ2-5, with D uncertain. Trimming took 2 bases from V and 4 from J, leaving 8 bases between them. The length of the CDR3 is 13 residues. The germline CDR1 and CDR2 sequences are KGHSH and LQKENI. This CDR3 reads CASSPGRLETQYF. The CDR3 DNA is TGTGCCAGCTCACCAGGAAGGTTAGAGACCCAGTACTTC.

This clonotype was recorded at least ten times. The chain recombines TRBV9 with TRBJ2-7, with D tentatively TRBD1 or TRBD2 (5 bases each). The CDR3 loop spans 15 amino acids. CDR1 and CDR2 (germline): SGDLS, YYNGEE. The ends were cut back, 4 bases at V and 3 bases at J, with 17 bases in the middle. The CDR3 DNA reads TGTGCCAGCAGCCCCGGGGCATCGATAAGCTACGAGCAGTACTTC. Translating it yields CASSPGASISYEQYF.

This clonotype was counted at least ten times. The rearrangement uses TRBV20-1 and TRBJ2-7; D is possibly TRBD1 or TRBD2 (5 bases each). Germline lookup yields CDR1 DFQATT and CDR2 SNEGSKA (reference sequence). This CDR3 spans 14 amino acids. CDR3 residues: CSAARDAFSREQYF. CDR3 sequence (DNA): TGCAGCGCAGCCCGGGACGCTTTCTCTCGCGAGCAGTACTTC.

In this sample, this clonotype turned up many times. The genes are TRBV6-2 or TRBV6-3 and TRBJ2-7; D gene uncertain. Trimming took 6 bases from V and 7 from J, leaving 10 bases between them. Germline V gene lookup returns CDR1 MNHEY and CDR2 SVGEGT. This CDR3 has 11 amino acids. In DNA form, the CDR3 reads TGTGCCAGCAGCCTTAAACTAGAGCAGTACGTC. Encoded protein: CASSLKLEQYV.

This clonotype occurred many times. The genes are TRBV7-2 and TRBJ1-4; D might be TRBD1 (6 bases). V lost 5 bases to trimming and J lost 4 bases, with 14 bases between them. Germline V gives CDR1 SGHTA, CDR2 FQGNSA. The CDR3 extends over 15 amino acids. CDR3 region: CASSLNRAFNEKLFF. DNA of the CDR3: TGTGCCAGCAGCCTGAACAGGGCCTTTAATGAAAAACTGTTTTTT.

In its sample, this clonotype was seen many times. The V and J genes are TRBV12-3 or TRBV12-4 and TRBJ2-2; 10 positions agree with TRBD1. This CDR3 is built from 17 residues. V lost 1 base, J lost 7 bases, and 9 bases stayed unmatched. CDR3 region: CASSLELRQGALGELFF. The CDR3 region has the DNA TGTGCCAGCAGTTTAGAGTTACGACAGGGGGCACTCGGGGAGCTGTTTTTT.

In its sample, this clonotype was seen many times. The J gene is TRBJ2-3, the V gene TRBV20-1; TRBD2 agrees at 9 bases. The CDR3 spans 15 residues. The V segment lost 3 bases and the J segment 4 bases; nucleotides outside the gene matches: 8. CDR1 and CDR2 (germline): DFQATT, SNEGSKA (reference sequence). CDR3 bases: TGCAGTGCTAGTGCCGGGACTAGCTCGGCAGATACGCAGTATTTT. Translated, it gives CSASAGTSSADTQYF.

This clonotype was recorded at least ten times. The rearrangement links TRBV20-1 to TRBJ2-3, with D unclear. CDR1 and CDR2 from the germline V gene are DFQATT and SNEGSKA (reference sequence). The V end lost 3 bases, the J end lost 5 bases, and 12 bases lay between the germline ends. This CDR3 has 13 residues. The CDR3 nucleotides are TGCAGTGCTAGTCGCCAGCCTCAAGATACGCAGTATTTT. Its protein is CSASRQPQDTQYF.

The table lists this clonotype with many counts. The chain has TRBV20-1 and TRBJ1-1; D ambiguous. Germline V gene data show CDR1 as DFQATT and CDR2 as SNEGSKA (reference sequence). V lost 0 bases and J lost 0, with 8 bases in between. This CDR3 has 14 amino acids. The CDR3 DNA sequence: TGCAGTGCTAGAGACCGGGTTATGAACACTGAAGCTTTCTTT. Translating gives CSARDRVMNTEAFF.

Many counts were recorded for this clonotype. The chain combines TRBV7-2 with TRBJ2-1; D unclear. Trimming took off 5 bases at V and 12 bases at J, with 17 bases between the two ends. Germline CDR1 SGHTA, CDR2 FQGNSA. The CDR3 runs 13 residues. This chain's CDR3 is CASSARNELGQFF. CDR3 DNA: TGTGCCAGCAGCGCTCGAAATGAGTTGGGGCAGTTCTTC.

This clonotype was picked up many times. The chain employs TRBV9 and TRBJ2-2; D remains unclear. V shed 0 bases and J shed 1 base, with 16 bases lying between them. The germline V gene encodes CDR1 SGDLS and CDR2 YYNGEE. The CDR3 consists of 18 residues. CDR3: CASSVGVNAYQNTGELFF. In DNA form, the CDR3 reads TGTGCCAGCAGCGTAGGGGTTAATGCCTACCAGAACACCGGGGAGCTGTTTTTT.

This clonotype was seen ten or more times. V and J are TRBV20-1 and TRBJ2-1, with TRBD2 matching 7 bases. The germline V gene has CDR1 DFQATT and CDR2 SNEGSKA (reference sequence). Unmatched junction bases numbered 10, after V lost 3 bases and J lost 8 bases. The CDR3 sequence is 14 residues long. The CDR3 region has the DNA TGCAGTGCTAGTCCGGGCGGGGGTCTCTATGAGCAGTTCTTC. It yields the protein CSASPGGGLYEQFF.

There are many counts of this clonotype. The rearrangement joins TRBV5-6 to TRBJ2-5; D gene unclear. Germline V lookup: CDR1 SGHDT, CDR2 YYEEEE. The length of the CDR3 is 11 residues. V lost 2 bases and J lost 7, with 6 bases in between. The CDR3 coding sequence is TGTGCCAGCAGCTTTCTGGGGACCCAGTACTTC. Its translation is CASSFLGTQYF.

In its sample, this clonotype was seen many times. The chain joins TRBV27 to TRBJ2-6; no firm D call. Per the germline V gene, CDR1 is MNHEY and CDR2 is SMNVEV (reference sequence). The V gene lost 3 bases and the J gene lost 2 bases, with 2 bases spanning the gap. The CDR3 runs to 13 residues. The CDR3: CASSFPGANVLTF. The CDR3 DNA is TGTGCCAGCAGTTTTCCTGGGGCCAACGTCCTGACTTTC.

This clonotype was counted at least ten times. V and J are TRBV10-2 and TRBJ2-1; D is possibly TRBD1 (5 bases). V was cut by 0 bases and J by 4 bases, with 16 bases left in between. From germline, CDR1 is WSHSY and CDR2 SAAADI. The CDR3 has 17 residues. DNA of the CDR3: TGCGCCAGCAGTGAGTCCGTACAGGCCACGAATTACAATGAGCAGTTCTTC. This encodes CASSESVQATNYNEQFF.

The sample holds many counts of this clonotype. The chain recombines TRBV12-3 or TRBV12-4 with TRBJ2-5; D gene uncertain. Trimming took 3 bases from V and 2 from J, leaving 4 bases between them. This CDR3 has 12 amino acids. The CDR3 DNA reads as TGTGCCAGCAGTTTCAATCAAGAGACCCAGTACTTC. This sequence encodes CASSFNQETQYF.

This clonotype was recorded at least ten times. The rearrangement uses TRBV15 and TRBJ2-3; TRBD1 might be the D (5 bases). CDR1 and CDR2 from the germline V gene are LNHNV and YYDKDF (reference sequence). Trimming took 2 bases from V and 3 from J, leaving 12 bases between them. The CDR3 is made up of 15 amino acids. The CDR3 DNA reads TGTGCCACCAGCAGACCCCCATCAGGGACAGATACGCAGTATTTT. Encoded protein: CATSRPPSGTDTQYF.

This clonotype has a count of ten or more. V usage is TRBV5-1 and J usage is TRBJ2-1, with TRBD2 identical over 10 bases. Germline V lookup: CDR1 SGHRS, CDR2 YFSETQ. The CDR3 has 16 amino acids. J gave up 4 bases and V 2 bases, and 6 bases lay outside the gene matches. In DNA form, the CDR3 reads TGCGCCAGCAGCTTTGGACTAGCGGACATTTACAATGAGCAGTTCTTC. Translating it yields CASSFGLADIYNEQFF.

This clonotype was seen many times. The chain has TRBV5-1 and TRBJ1-2, with TRBD1 as a possible D gene (5 bases). V gave up 3 bases and J gave up 4 bases, with 13 bases separating them. The CDR3 extends over 14 amino acids. Germline assignment: CDR1 SGHRS and CDR2 YFSETQ. The CDR3 sequence is CASSSPGTGYGYTF. The CDR3 region has the DNA TGCGCCAGCAGCTCTCCCGGGACCGGCTATGGCTACACCTTC.

This clonotype was counted ten times or more. The germline gene is not matched at one end of the junction; a read error may be the cause. The gene calls are TRBV14 and TRBJ2-7; D is unresolved. Germline CDR1 SGHDN, CDR2 FVKESK. The CDR3 has 11 amino acids. CDR3 sequence: CASSEDYEQYF. The DNA for the CDR3 is TGTGCCAGCAGCGAAGACTACGAGCAGTACTTC.

This clonotype was seen a handful of times. The chain carries TRBV7-9 and TRBJ2-3; TRBD2 is a possible D gene (5 bases). This CDR3 is 15 amino acids long. Germline CDR1 reads SEHNR; CDR2 reads FQNEAQ (reference sequence). Between the trimmed V and J ends, which lost 7 bases and 3 bases, there was a span of 17 bases. The CDR3 is CASTPPGIGTDTQYF. CDR3 coding DNA: TGTGCCAGCACCCCCCCCGGGATTGGTACAGATACGCAGTATTTT.

At least ten counts were recorded for this clonotype. The rearrangement uses TRBV29-1 and TRBJ1-5; maybe TRBD1 (6 bases). This CDR3 region has 13 residues. V was cut by 3 bases and J by 6 bases, with 12 bases left in between. The germline V gene encodes CDR1 SQVTM and CDR2 ANQGSEA. The CDR3 DNA sequence: TGCAGCGTTGAGGCCACACAGGGTCAGCCCCAGCATTTT. This gives the protein CSVEATQGQPQHF. Variable domain in full (rest from reference TRBV29-1 and TRBJ1-5): SAVISQKPSRDICQRGTSLTIQCQVDSQVTMMFWYRQQPGQSLTLIATANQGSEATYESGFVIDKFPISRPNLTFSTLTVSNMSPEDSSIYLCSVEATQGQPQHFGDGTRLSIL.

This clonotype has only a few counts. The chain has TRBV11-2 and TRBJ2-4, with D tentatively TRBD1 (6 bases). There are 13 residues in the CDR3. The V end was cut by 2 bases, the J end by 4 bases, with 6 bases between. Germline V gene sequence: CDR1 SGHAT, CDR2 FQNNGV. Here the CDR3 reads CASSLTGKNIQYF. CDR3 DNA: TGTGCCAGCAGCTTAACAGGGAAAAACATTCAGTACTTC.

This clonotype was recorded many times. The gene calls are TRBV20-1 and TRBJ1-6; D might be TRBD1 (5 bases). The CDR3 sequence is 14 residues long. The V end lost 5 bases, the J end lost 11 bases, and 19 bases lay between the germline ends. Germline V gene sequence: CDR1 DFQATT, CDR2 SNEGSKA (reference sequence). The CDR3 spells CSAYTRQGLAPLHF. The CDR3 nucleotides are TGCAGTGCTTACACGCGGCAGGGACTAGCACCCCTCCACTTT.